Listed below are T cell receptor beta chains from one sample, sequenced in a study of T cells in Graves' hyperthyroidism and ophthalmopathy. TCRdb called the multiplex PCR reads again in MiXCR, with one record for every CDR3 protein. The profile shows hundreds of thousands of distinct CDR3 sequences, about 15% of them singletons. The material sequenced was blood. These receptors all stem from a man aged 18 to 30 with Graves' ophthalmopathy. Each CDR3 is given with its conserved first and last residue. The D gene is left open where the match is weak. Rows may omit the clone size; those that give it use once, few, many or a size class.

TRBD1,TRBJ2-5,TRBV11-2,many,CASSRDRSWGETQYF,TGTGCCAGCAGCCGGGACAGGTCGTGGGGGGAGACCCAGTACTTC
.,TRBJ2-5,TRBV15,.,CATSRGRQETQYF,TGTGCCACCAGCAGGGGACGCCAAGAGACCCAGTACTTC
.,TRBJ2-7,TRBV20-1,many,CSARIQGGSSYEQYF,TGCAGTGCTAGGATTCAGGGGGGCAGCTCCTACGAGCAGTACTTC
TRBD1,TRBJ2-7,TRBV2,few,CASSEGDSKYEQYF,TGTGCCAGCAGTGAAGGGGACAGCAAATACGAGCAGTACTTC
.,TRBJ2-7,TRBV10-3,many,CAIRTGDPGGEQYF,TGTGCCATCAGGACGGGGGACCCCGGAGGCGAGCAGTACTTC
.,TRBJ2-7,TRBV19,.,CASSLRPQAEQYF,TGTGCCAGTAGTTTACGGCCTCAAGCCGAGCAGTACTTC
TRBD1,TRBJ2-5,TRBV9,many,CASSLRQGSVETQYF,TGTGCCAGCAGCCTTAGACAGGGTTCGGTGGAGACCCAGTACTTC
.,TRBJ2-7,TRBV5-1,many,CASSLMYTIYEQYF,TGCGCCAGCAGCTTAATGTACACCATCTACGAGCAGTACTTC
TRBD2,TRBJ2-5,TRBV20-1,few,CSAARVGGTPETQYF,TGCAGTGCAGCAAGGGTGGGAGGGACCCCAGAGACCCAGTACTTC
.,TRBJ2-6,TRBV11-2,many,CASSLGYGRSGANVLTF,TGTGCCAGCAGCTTAGGCTACGGACGCTCTGGGGCCAACGTCCTGACTTTC
TRBD2,TRBJ2-1,TRBV19,few,CASSQHRGLAGAYEQFF,TGTGCCAGTAGTCAACATAGGGGACTAGCGGGGGCATATGAGCAGTTCTTC
TRBD1,TRBJ2-3,TRBV27,many,CASRGAGQGFTDTQYF,TGTGCCAGCAGGGGGGCGGGACAGGGTTTCACAGATACGCAGTATTTT
.,TRBJ2-5,TRBV3-1,once,CASSQEFIGAGEYNWGKETQYF,TGTGCCAGCAGCCAAGAATTTATCGGAGCTGGAGAGTACAATTGGGGAAAAGAGACCCAGTACTTC
TRBD2,TRBJ2-1,TRBV29-1,many,CSVERTSGGSYNEQFF,TGCAGCGTTGAAAGGACTAGCGGGGGCTCCTACAATGAGCAGTTCTTC
.,TRBJ2-5,TRBV25-1,few,CASSMGFLQETQYF,TGTGCCAGCAGTATGGGGTTTCTCCAAGAGACCCAGTACTTC
.,TRBJ2-1,TRBV12-3/TRBV12-4,many,CASKTYSYNEQFF,TGTGCCAGCAAAACTTACTCCTACAATGAGCAGTTCTTC
TRBD2,TRBJ2-1,TRBV11-2,.,CASSSPGGGSSYNEQFF,TGTGCCAGCAGCTCTCCGGGAGGCGGGAGCTCCTACAATGAGCAGTTCTTC
.,TRBJ2-7,TRBV5-1,many,CASSYGTSTYEQYF,TGCGCCAGCAGCTACGGGACATCAACCTACGAGCAGTACTTC
.,TRBJ1-2,TRBV6-1,many,CASSEEDSTSEVYGYTF,TGTGCCAGCAGTGAAGAGGATTCGACATCGGAGGTCTATGGCTACACCTTC
TRBD2,TRBJ2-1,TRBV11-3,.,CASSTWTSGGTYEQFF,TGTGCCAGCAGCACATGGACTAGCGGGGGGACATATGAGCAGTTCTTC
TRBD2,TRBJ2-2,TRBV6-5,many,CASSYGTSGPGELFF,TGTGCCAGCAGTTACGGGACTAGTGGTCCCGGGGAGCTGTTTTTT
TRBD2,TRBJ2-7,TRBV10-1,.,CASGAGSGEQYF,TGCGCCAGCGGAGCGGGGTCGGGCGAGCAGTACTTC
.,TRBJ2-1,TRBV24-1,many,CATSDLQGSYNEQFF,TGTGCCACCAGTGATTTGCAGGGCTCCTACAATGAGCAGTTCTTC
.,TRBJ2-3,TRBV4-2,many,CASSQDQAGTGSTDTQYF,TGTGCCAGCAGCCAAGATCAGGCGGGCACAGGGAGCACAGATACGCAGTATTTT
.,TRBJ1-3,TRBV2,.,CASSPGVDSGNTIYF,TGTGCCAGCAGCCCAGGGGTCGACTCTGGAAACACCATATATTTT
.,TRBJ2-5,TRBV6-1,many,CASSEGQAGQETQYF,TGTGCCAGCAGTGAAGGTCAGGCGGGCCAAGAGACCCAGTACTTC
.,TRBJ1-1,TRBV13,.,CASSEGGGNTEAFF,TGTGCCAGCAGCGAAGGAGGGGGAAACACTGAAGCTTTCTTT
TRBD1,TRBJ2-1,TRBV15,few,CATSPTGPIDNEQFF,TGTGCCACCAGCCCGACAGGGCCGATAGACAATGAGCAGTTCTTC
TRBD2,TRBJ2-1,TRBV2,many,CASSFRLAIYNEQFF,TGTGCCAGCAGTTTTAGACTAGCGATATACAATGAGCAGTTCTTC
.,TRBJ1-1,TRBV29-1,many,CSVVFSRGPMNTEAFF,TGCAGCGTTGTGTTTTCTCGGGGGCCGATGAACACTGAAGCTTTCTTT
.,TRBJ2-1,TRBV20-1,many,CSASPTAGFRNEQFF,TGCAGTGCTAGTCCCACGGCGGGATTTCGGAATGAGCAGTTCTTC
.,TRBJ1-6,TRBV15,few,CATSRDPGAYYNSPLHF,TGTGCCACCAGCAGAGATCCAGGGGCGTACTATAATTCACCCCTCCACTTT
.,TRBJ1-1,TRBV30,many,CAWKTNLNTEAFF,TGTGCCTGGAAGACAAATTTGAACACTGAAGCTTTCTTT
.,TRBJ1-1,TRBV5-6,many,CASSENTPVTEAFF,TGTGCCAGCAGCGAGAACACCCCGGTGACTGAAGCTTTCTTT
TRBD2,TRBJ2-3,TRBV4-2,.,CASSQRGLAGTADTQYF,TGTGCCAGCAGCCAAAGGGGACTAGCGGGGACGGCAGATACGCAGTATTTT
.,TRBJ1-1,TRBV27,few,CASSRQPGGTEAFF,TGTGCCAGCAGCCGGCAGCCGGGGGGCACTGAAGCTTTCTTT
.,TRBJ2-5,TRBV29-1,many,CSGGTQGETQYF,TGCAGCGGCGGGACCCAAGGGGAGACCCAGTACTTC
TRBD1,TRBJ1-5,TRBV12-5,many,CASGLTGDHSNQPQHF,TGTGCTAGTGGTTTGACAGGGGACCATAGCAATCAGCCCCAGCATTTT
.,TRBJ2-5,TRBV7-9,many,CASSLAAGVKQTQYF,TGTGCCAGCAGCCTTGCGGCGGGCGTTAAACAGACCCAGTACTTC
.,TRBJ2-3,TRBV7-9,few,CASSLGLVGEVADTQYF,TGTGCCAGCAGCTTAGGTTTGGTGGGAGAGGTGGCAGATACGCAGTATTTT
.,TRBJ2-6,TRBV2,.,CASILQVSGANVLTF,TGTGCCAGCATCCTACAGGTCTCTGGGGCCAACGTCCTGACTTTC
TRBD1,TRBJ1-1,TRBV2,many,CASRGRQGMPEAFF,TGTGCCAGCAGGGGCAGACAGGGTATGCCCGAAGCTTTCTTT
.,TRBJ2-3,TRBV7-9,few,CASSLSTGGPDTQYF,TGTGCCAGCAGCCTATCGACAGGCGGGCCAGATACGCAGTATTTT
.,TRBJ2-3,TRBV5-1,many,CASSTRDSTDTQYF,TGCGCCAGCAGCACTAGGGACAGCACAGATACGCAGTATTTT
TRBD1,TRBJ2-7,TRBV30,.,CAWRQGAREQYF,TGTGCCTGGAGGCAGGGGGCGAGAGAGCAGTACTTC
.,TRBJ2-5,TRBV27,many,CASSFGGQETQYF,TGTGCCAGCAGTTTTGGGGGGCAAGAGACCCAGTACTTC
.,TRBJ1-5,TRBV19,.,CASSTRGGYQPQHF,TGTGCCAGTAGTACCCGCGGGGGGTATCAGCCCCAGCATTTT
TRBD1,TRBJ1-2,TRBV20-1,few,CSAADRGYGGVRYTF,TGCAGTGCGGCCGACAGGGGGTATGGTGGGGTCCGCTACACCTTC
.,TRBJ2-7,TRBV20-1,many,CSARSGPDLRYEQYF,TGCAGTGCTAGGTCGGGCCCCGACCTTCGGTACGAGCAGTACTTC
.,TRBJ2-1,TRBV15,.,CATSRDCEDEQFF,TGTGCCACCAGCAGAGACTGCGAAGATGAGCAGTTCTTC
.,TRBJ2-2,TRBV3-1,many,CASSLEVRNTGELFF,TGTGCCAGCAGCCTCGAGGTGCGGAACACCGGGGAGCTGTTTTTT
.,TRBJ1-1,TRBV11-1,.,CASSSEYAEAFF,TGTGCCAGCAGCTCAGAGTATGCTGAAGCTTTCTTT
TRBD1,TRBJ2-7,TRBV7-3,many,CASSLRPDRDYEQYF,TGTGCCAGCAGCCTACGGCCGGACAGGGATTACGAGCAGTACTTC
TRBD1,TRBJ1-1,TRBV6-5,few,CASSSGTGGLDAFF,TGTGCCAGCAGTTCCGGGACAGGGGGCTTGGATGCTTTCTTT
.,TRBJ2-1,TRBV20-1,many,CSARGLLYNEQFF,TGCAGTGCTAGAGGTTTACTGTACAATGAGCAGTTCTTC
TRBD1,TRBJ2-7,TRBV11-2,.,CASSWTGGILYEQYF,TGTGCCAGCAGTTGGACAGGGGGAATCCTCTACGAGCAGTACTTC